The TCR beta chain described here comes from a study (dated by TCRdb to the mid-2010s). With respect to the entire study: The origins of HIV persistence were investigated in individuals who naturally controlled HIV infection.

On this clonotype itself: Its antigen is unknown. Base qualities are not provided; no much larger clone lies one nucleotide away.

The germline V gene (reference sequence) yields MNHEY for CDR1 and SMNVEV for CDR2. The germline ends are 13 bases apart after V is trimmed by 7 bases and J by 3 bases. Its CDR3 holds 13 amino acids, cysteine through phenylalanine. Kept here is only the CDR3 DNA, which spans 39 bases and is read in frame from base 1. The method was 5' RACE. These reads were obtained on an Illumina HiSeq 2000. Using fastp at Q25 and MiXCR, TCRdb reprocessed the public reads and kept productive beta chains. Entries are consolidated by CDR3 protein sequence, retaining the most common genes and DNA. In this sample the table shows hundreds of distinct CDR3 sequences, roughly 8% of which occur a single time. The ten largest clones represent around 48% of the sample.

Here the chain combines TRBV27 and TRBJ2-7; TRBD2 is perhaps the D gene, given 5 matching bases. Sequencing was done on a sample of effector memory T cells from blood PBMCs. Interpreted using the paper, the cell subset or site label stands for: effector memory CD4+ T cells. The clonotype comes from a male donor with HIV. Here the CDR3 is given as CASTRLGGYEQYF. At the DNA level, the sequence is TGTGCCAGCACCCGTCTTGGAGGCTACGAGCAGTACTTC.